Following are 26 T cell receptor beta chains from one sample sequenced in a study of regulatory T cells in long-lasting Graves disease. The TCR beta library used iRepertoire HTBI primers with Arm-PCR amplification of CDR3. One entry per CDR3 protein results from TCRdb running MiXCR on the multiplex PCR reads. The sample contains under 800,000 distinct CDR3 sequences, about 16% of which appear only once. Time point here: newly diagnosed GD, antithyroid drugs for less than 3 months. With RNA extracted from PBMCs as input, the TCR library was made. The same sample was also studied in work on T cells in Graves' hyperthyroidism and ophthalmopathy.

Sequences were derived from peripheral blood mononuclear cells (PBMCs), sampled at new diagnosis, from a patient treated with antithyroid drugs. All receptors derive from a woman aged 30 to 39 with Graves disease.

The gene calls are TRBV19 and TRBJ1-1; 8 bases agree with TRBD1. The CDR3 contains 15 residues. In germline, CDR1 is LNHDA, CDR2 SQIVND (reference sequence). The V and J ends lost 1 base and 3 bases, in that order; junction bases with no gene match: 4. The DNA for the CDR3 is TGTGCCAGTAGTATAGCCCCAGGGGGCCACACTGAAGCTTTCTTT. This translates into CASSIAPGGHTEAFF.

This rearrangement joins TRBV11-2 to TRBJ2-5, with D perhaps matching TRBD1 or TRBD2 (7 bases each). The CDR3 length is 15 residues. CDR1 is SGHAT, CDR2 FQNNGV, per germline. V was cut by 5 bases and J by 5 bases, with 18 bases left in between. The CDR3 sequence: CASSQGGAGMETQYF. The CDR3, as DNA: TGTGCCAGCAGCCAGGGGGGGGCGGGAATGGAGACCCAGTACTTC.

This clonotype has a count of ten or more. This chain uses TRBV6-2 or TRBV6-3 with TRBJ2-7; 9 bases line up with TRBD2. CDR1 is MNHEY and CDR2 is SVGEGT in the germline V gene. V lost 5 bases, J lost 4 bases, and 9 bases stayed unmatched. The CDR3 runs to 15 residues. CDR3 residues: CASSEEAGGVYEQYF. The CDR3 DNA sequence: TGTGCCAGCAGTGAGGAGGCGGGAGGGGTATACGAGCAGTACTTC.

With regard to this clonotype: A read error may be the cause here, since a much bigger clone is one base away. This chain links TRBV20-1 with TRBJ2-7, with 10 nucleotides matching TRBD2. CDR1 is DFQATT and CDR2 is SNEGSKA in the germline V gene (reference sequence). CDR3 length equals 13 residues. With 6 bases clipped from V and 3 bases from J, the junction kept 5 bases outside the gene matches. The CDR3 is CSAHSGGCYEQYF. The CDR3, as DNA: TGCAGTGCCCATAGCGGGGGGTGCTACGAGCAGTACTTC.

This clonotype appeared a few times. CDR3 nucleotides: TGCGCCAGCAGCTTGGGTGGGGGCGGAAGCACTGAAGCTTTCTTT. Amino acids: CASSLGGGGSTEAFF. The rearrangement links TRBV5-1 to TRBJ1-1; D possibly corresponds to TRBD1 (6 bases). Per germline, CDR1 SGHRS and CDR2 YFSETQ. The CDR3 is 15 amino acids. V was cut by 0 bases and J by 4 bases, with 13 bases left in between.

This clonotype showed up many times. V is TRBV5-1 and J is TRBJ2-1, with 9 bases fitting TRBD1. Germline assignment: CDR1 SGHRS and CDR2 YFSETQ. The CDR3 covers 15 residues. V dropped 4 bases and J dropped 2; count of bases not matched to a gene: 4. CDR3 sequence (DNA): TGCGCCAGCAGCCAGGGACAGGGACCCTACAATGAGCAGTTCTTC. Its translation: CASSQGQGPYNEQFF.

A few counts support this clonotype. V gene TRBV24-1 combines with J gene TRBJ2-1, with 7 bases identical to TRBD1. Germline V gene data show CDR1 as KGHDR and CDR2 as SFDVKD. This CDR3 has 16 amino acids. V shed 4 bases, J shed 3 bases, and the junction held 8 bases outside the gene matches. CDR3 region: CATSEPGGSIYNEQFF. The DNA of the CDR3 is TGTGCCACCAGTGAGCCAGGGGGATCTATCTACAATGAGCAGTTCTTC.

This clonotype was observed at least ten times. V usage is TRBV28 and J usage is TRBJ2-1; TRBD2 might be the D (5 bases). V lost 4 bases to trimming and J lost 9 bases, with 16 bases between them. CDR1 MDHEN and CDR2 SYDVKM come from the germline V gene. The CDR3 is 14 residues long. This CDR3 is CASSSSGWSGEQFF. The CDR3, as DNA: TGTGCCAGCAGTTCTTCCGGTTGGAGCGGTGAGCAGTTCTTC.

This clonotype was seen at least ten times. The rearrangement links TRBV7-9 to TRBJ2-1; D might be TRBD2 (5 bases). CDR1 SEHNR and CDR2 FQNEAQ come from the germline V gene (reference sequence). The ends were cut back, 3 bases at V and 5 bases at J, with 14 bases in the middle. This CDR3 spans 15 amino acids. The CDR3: CASSLSGWSHNEQFF. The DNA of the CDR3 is TGTGCCAGCAGCTTGTCGGGATGGTCCCACAATGAGCAGTTCTTC. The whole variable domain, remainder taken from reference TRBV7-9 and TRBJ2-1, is DTGVSQNPRHKITKRGQNVTFRCDPISEHNRLYWYRQTLGQGPEFLTYFQNEAQLEKSRLLSDRFSAERPKGSFSTLEIQRTEQGDSAMYLCASSLSGWSHNEQFFGPGTRLTVL.

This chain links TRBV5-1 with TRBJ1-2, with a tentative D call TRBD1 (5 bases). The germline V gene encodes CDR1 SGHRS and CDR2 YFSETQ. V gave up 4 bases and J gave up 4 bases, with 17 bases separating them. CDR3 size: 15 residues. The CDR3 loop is CASSSQGEAGYGYTF. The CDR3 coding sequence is TGCGCCAGCAGCAGCCAGGGTGAGGCGGGCTATGGCTACACCTTC.

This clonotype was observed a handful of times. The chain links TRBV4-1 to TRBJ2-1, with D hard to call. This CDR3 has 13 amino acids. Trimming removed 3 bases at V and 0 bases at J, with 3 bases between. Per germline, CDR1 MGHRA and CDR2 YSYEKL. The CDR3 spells CASSHYSYNEQFF. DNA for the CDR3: TGCGCCAGCAGCCACTACTCCTACAATGAGCAGTTCTTC.

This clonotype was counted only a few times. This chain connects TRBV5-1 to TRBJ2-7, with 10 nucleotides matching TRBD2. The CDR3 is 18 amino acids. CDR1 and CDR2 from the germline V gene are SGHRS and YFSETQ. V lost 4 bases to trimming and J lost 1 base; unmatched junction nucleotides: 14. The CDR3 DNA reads TGCGCCAGCAGCGCCGTGTCTAGCGGGAGTAAAGGATCCTACGAGCAGTACTTC. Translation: CASSAVSSGSKGSYEQYF.

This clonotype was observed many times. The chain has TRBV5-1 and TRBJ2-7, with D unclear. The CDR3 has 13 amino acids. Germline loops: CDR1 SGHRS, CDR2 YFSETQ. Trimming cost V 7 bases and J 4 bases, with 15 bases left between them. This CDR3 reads CASGRTVEYEQYF. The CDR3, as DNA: TGCGCCAGCGGCCGGACGGTCGAATACGAGCAGTACTTC.

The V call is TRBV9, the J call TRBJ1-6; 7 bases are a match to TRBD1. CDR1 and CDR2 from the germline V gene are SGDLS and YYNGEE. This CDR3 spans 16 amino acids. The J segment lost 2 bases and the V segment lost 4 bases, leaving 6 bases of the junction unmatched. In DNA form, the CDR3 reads TGTGCCAGCAGCTCCCGGGACAGTGCCTATAATTCACCCCTCCACTTT. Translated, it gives CASSSRDSAYNSPLHF.

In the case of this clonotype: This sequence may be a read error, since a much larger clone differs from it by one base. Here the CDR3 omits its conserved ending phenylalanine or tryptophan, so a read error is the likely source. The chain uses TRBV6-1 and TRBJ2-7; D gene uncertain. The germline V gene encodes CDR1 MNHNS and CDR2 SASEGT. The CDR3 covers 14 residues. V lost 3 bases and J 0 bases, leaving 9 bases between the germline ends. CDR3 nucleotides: TGTGCCAGCAGTGACGGACGGTTCTCCTACGAGCAGTACCTC. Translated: CASSDGRFSYEQYL.

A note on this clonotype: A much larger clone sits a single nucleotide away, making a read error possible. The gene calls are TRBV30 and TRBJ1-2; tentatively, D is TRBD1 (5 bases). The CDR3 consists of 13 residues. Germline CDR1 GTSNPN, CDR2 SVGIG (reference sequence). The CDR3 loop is CALSQGLNYGYTF. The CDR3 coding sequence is TGTGCCTTGAGTCAGGGATTAAACTATGGCTACACCTTC.

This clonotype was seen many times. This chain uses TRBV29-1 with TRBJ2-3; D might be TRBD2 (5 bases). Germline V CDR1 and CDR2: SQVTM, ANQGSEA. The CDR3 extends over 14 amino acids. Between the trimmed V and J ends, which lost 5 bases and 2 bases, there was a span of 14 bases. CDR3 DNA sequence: TGCAGCGTTCTTGAGCGGAGACACACAGATACGCAGTATTTT. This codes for CSVLERRHTDTQYF.

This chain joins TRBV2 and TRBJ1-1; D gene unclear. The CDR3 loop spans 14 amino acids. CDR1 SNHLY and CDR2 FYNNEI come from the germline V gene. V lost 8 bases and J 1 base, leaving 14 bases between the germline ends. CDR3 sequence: CASPLEGRNTEAFF. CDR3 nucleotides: TGTGCCAGCCCCTTGGAAGGGCGGAACACTGAAGCTTTCTTT.

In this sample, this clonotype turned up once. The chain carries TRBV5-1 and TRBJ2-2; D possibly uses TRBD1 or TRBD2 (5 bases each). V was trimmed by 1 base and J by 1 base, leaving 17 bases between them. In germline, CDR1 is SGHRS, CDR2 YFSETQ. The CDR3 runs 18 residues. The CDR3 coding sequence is TGCGCCAGCAGCTTGCAACTTACCGGGACGGGGAACACCGGGGAGCTGTTTTTT. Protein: CASSLQLTGTGNTGELFF.

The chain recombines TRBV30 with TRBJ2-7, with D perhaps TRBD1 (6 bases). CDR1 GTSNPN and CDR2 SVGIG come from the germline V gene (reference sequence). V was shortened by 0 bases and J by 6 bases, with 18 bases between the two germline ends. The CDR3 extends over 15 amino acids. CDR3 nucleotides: TGTGCCTGGAGTGTAGGACAGTGGAGGACCGGCGAGCAGTACTTC. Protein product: CAWSVGQWRTGEQYF.

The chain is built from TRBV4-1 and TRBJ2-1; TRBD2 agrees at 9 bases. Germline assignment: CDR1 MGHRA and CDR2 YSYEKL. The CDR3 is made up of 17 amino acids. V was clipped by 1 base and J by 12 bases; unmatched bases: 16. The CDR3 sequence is CASSQVGASGDERGQFF. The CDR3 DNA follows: TGCGCCAGCAGCCAAGTTGGCGCTAGCGGGGACGAACGAGGGCAGTTCTTC.

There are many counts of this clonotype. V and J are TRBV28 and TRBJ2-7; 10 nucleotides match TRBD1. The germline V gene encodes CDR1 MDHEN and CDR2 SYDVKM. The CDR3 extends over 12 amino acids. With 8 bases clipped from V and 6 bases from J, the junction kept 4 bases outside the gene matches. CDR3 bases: TGTGCCAGCCTCCGGGACAGGGGCGAGCAGTACTTC. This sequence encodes CASLRDRGEQYF.

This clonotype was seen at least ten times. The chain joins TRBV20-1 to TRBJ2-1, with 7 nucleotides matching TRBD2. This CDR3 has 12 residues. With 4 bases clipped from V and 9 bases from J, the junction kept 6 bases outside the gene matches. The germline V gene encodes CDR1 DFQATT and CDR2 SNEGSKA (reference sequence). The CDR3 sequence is CSAKGRAGEQFF. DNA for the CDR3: TGCAGTGCTAAAGGGAGGGCCGGTGAGCAGTTCTTC.

The CDR3 is CASSAPVLTGATDTQYF. CDR3 nucleotides: TGTGCCAGCAGTGCTCCCGTACTAACGGGAGCCACAGATACGCAGTATTTT. The chain has TRBV2 and TRBJ2-3; possibly TRBD2 for D (6 bases). The ends were cut back, 4 bases at V and 2 bases at J, with 19 bases in the middle. CDR3 length: 17 residues. Looked up from germline, CDR1 is SNHLY and CDR2 is FYNNEI.

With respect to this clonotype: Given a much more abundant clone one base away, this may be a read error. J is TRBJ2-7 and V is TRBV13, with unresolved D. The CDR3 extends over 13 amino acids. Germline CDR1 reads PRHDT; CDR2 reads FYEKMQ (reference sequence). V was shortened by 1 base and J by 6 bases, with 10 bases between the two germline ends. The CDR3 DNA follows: TGTGCCAGCAGCTTAGACAGCAGTGCCGAGCAGTACTTC. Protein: CASSLDSSAEQYF.

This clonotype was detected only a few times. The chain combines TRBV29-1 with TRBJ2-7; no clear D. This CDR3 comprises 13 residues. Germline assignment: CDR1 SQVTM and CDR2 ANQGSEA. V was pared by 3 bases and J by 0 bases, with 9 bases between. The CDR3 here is CSVENYNSYEQYF. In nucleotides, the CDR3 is TGCAGCGTTGAGAACTATAACTCCTACGAGCAGTACTTC.